The TCR beta chain described here comes from a study of OX40 agonist ivuxolimab in advanced cancers. Study background: Patients received intravenous ivuxolimab every 2 weeks at 0.01 to 10 mg/kg. General study findings and limits: At 0.1 to 3.0 mg/kg and by week 6, CD4+ and CD8+ T cells in the blood had expanded clonally.

This clone was counted once. The antigen remains undetermined. The data were produced by immunoSEQ multiplex PCR, yet TCRdb's version contains in-frame clones alone and is incomplete. The table shows 60,000 or so clones, with 89% occurring only once. With 4 bases removed from V and 5 bases from J, the gap between germline ends came to 9 bases. The germline V gene encodes CDR1 SGDLS and CDR2 YYNGEE. The CDR3 totals 12 residues. Specimen: CD4+ or CD8+ T cells sorted from blood, collected in a trial of the OX40 agonist ivuxolimab. The TCR was taken from an adult with an advanced solid tumor such as melanoma, head and neck, liver or kidney cancer. The chain joins TRBV9 to TRBJ2-5; unclear D gene. This CDR3 reads CASSPVRETQYF. For the CDR3, the DNA is TGTGCCAGCAGCCCCGTGAGGGAGACCCAGTACTTC.